This paragraph reports one T cell receptor beta chain. Its cognate antigen is unknown. These data come from a study of shared clonotypes between healthy human individuals. Study overall: Per donor, CD8 memory used one plate, CD8 naive used two, CD4 memory used three and CD4 naive used three. Notes on the study in general: A handful of donors shared 4.5% to 6.5% of their naive CD4 clonotypes. All-four-donor shared clonotypes had higher generation probabilities than non-shared clonotypes did.

Trimming removed 3 bases from V and 5 bases from J, with 11 bases in between. The CDR3 runs to 13 residues. The germline V gene encodes CDR1 SGDLS and CDR2 YYNGEE. Clones were sequenced by immunoSEQ multiplex PCR, and TCRdb holds only the in-frame ones, with some missing. Of hundreds of thousands of clones detected, 95% to 97% appear once; the ten largest clones hold less than 0.06%. The source material was naive CD4+ T cells sorted from blood. Subset indicated: CD45RA+ positively selected. V is TRBV9 and J is TRBJ1-1; tentative D call: TRBD1 (6 bases). The TCR was taken from a young woman in good health. The CDR3 reads CASSATGGTEAFF. The CDR3 DNA reads as TGTGCCAGCAGCGCGACAGGAGGAACTGAAGCTTTCTTT.